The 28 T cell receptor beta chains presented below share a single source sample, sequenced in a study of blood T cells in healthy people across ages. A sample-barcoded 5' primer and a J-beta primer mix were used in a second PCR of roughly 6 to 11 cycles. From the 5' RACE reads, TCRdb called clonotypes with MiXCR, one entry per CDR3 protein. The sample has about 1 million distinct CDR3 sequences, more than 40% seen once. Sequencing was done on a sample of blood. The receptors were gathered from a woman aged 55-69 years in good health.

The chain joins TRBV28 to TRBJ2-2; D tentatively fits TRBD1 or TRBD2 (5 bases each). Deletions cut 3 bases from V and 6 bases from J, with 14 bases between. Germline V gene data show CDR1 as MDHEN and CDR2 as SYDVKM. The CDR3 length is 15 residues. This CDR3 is CASSLGDAISGELFF. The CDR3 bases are TGTGCCAGCAGTTTGGGGGATGCTATTTCCGGGGAGCTGTTTTTT.

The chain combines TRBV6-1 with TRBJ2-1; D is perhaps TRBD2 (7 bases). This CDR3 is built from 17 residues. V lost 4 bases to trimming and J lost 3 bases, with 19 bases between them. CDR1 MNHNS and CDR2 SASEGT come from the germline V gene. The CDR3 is CASSGRGGYSFYNEQFF. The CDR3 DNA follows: TGTGCCAGCAGTGGGAGGGGGGGTTACAGCTTCTACAATGAGCAGTTCTTC.

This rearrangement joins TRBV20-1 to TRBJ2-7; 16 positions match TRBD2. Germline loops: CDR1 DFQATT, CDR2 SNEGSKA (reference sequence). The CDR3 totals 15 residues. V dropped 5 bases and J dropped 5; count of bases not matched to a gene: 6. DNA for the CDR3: TGCAGTGCTGGGGGACTAGCGGGAGGGCTCGACGAGCAGTACTTC. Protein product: CSAGGLAGGLDEQYF.

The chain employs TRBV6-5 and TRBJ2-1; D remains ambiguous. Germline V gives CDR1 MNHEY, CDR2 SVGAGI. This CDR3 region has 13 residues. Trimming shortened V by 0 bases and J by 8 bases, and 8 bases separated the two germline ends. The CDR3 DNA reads TGTGCCAGCAGTTACTCCAGTGCGGATGAGCAGTTCTTC. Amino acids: CASSYSSADEQFF.

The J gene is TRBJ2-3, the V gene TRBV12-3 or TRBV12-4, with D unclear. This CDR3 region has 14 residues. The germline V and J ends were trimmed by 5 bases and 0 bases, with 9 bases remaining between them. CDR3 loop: CASSTALSTDTQYF. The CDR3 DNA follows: TGTGCCAGCAGTACGGCCCTTAGCACAGATACGCAGTATTTT.

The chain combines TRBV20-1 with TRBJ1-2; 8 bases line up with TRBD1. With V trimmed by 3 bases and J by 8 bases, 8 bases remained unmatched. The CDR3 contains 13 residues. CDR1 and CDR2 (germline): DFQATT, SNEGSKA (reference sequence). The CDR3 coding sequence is TGCAGTGCTAGGCTCCGGACAGGGAGCGGCTACACCTTC. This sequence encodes CSARLRTGSGYTF.

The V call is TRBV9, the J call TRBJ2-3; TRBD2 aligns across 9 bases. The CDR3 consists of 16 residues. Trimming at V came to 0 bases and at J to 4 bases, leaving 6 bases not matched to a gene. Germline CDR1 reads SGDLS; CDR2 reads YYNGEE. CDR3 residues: CASSVEASGVPDTQYF. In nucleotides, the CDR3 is TGTGCCAGCAGCGTAGAGGCTAGCGGGGTGCCAGATACGCAGTATTTT.

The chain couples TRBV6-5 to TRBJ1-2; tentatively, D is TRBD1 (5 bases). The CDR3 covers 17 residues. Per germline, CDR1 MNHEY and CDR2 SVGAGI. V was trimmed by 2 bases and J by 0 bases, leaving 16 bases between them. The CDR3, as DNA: TGTGCCAGCAGTTACAGTGCAGGGCCGAGGTCTAACTATGGCTACACCTTC. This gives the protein CASSYSAGPRSNYGYTF.

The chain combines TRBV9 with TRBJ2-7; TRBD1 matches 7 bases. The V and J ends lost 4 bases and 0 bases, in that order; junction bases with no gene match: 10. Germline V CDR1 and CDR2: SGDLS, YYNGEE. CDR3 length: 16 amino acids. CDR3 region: CASSPTRDRLSYEQYF. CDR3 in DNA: TGTGCCAGCAGCCCCACCCGGGACAGACTCTCCTACGAGCAGTACTTC.

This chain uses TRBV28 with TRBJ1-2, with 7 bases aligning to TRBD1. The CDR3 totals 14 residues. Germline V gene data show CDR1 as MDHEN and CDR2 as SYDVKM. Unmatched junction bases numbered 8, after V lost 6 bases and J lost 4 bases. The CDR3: CASSQGGAIYGYTF. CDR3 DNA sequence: TGTGCCAGCAGCCAAGGGGGCGCCATCTATGGCTACACCTTC.

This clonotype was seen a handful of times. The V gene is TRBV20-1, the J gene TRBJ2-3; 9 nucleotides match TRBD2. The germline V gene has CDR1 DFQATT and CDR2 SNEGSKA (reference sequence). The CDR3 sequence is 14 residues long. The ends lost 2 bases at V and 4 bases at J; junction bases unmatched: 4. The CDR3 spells CSARQWTSADTQYF. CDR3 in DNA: TGCAGTGCTAGACAGTGGACTAGCGCAGATACGCAGTATTTT.

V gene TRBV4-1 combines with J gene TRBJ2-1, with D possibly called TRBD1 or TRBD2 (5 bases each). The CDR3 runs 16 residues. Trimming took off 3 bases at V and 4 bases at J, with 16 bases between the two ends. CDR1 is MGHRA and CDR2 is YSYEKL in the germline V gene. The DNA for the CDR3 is TGCGCCAGCAGCCACGACGGGACGGCCCTGTACAATGAGCAGTTCTTC. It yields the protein CASSHDGTALYNEQFF.

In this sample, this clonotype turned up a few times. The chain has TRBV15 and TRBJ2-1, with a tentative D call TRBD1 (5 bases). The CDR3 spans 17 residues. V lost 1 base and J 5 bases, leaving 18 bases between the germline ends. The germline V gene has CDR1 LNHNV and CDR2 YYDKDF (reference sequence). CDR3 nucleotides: TGTGCCACCAGCAGAGCGGGCGCAGGGCGCACCAACAATGAGCAGTTCTTC. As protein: CATSRAGAGRTNNEQFF.

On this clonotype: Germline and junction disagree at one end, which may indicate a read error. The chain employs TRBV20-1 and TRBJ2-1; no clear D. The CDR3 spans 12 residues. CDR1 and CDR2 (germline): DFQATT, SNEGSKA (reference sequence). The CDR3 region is CGASPGNHEQFF. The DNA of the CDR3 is TGCGGTGCTAGTCCTGGGAACCATGAGCAGTTCTTC.

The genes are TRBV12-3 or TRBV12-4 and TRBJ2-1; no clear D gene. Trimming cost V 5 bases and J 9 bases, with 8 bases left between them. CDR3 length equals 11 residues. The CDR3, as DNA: TGTGCCAGCAGTCCTTCCGTTGAGCAGTTCTTC. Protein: CASSPSVEQFF.

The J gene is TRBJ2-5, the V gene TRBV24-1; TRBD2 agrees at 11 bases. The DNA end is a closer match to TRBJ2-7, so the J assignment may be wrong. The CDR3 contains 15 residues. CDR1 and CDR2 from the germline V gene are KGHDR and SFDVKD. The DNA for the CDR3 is TGTGCCACCAGGTTACTAGCGGGAGTTCTTCACGAGCAGTACTTC. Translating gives CATRLLAGVLHEQYF.

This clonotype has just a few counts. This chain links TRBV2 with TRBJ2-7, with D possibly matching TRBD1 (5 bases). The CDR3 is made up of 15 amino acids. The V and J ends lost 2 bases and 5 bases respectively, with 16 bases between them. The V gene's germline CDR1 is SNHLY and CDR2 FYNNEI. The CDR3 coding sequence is TGTGCCAGCAGTGAACGTAGGGGTAGTGGGAACGAGCAGTACTTC. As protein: CASSERRGSGNEQYF.

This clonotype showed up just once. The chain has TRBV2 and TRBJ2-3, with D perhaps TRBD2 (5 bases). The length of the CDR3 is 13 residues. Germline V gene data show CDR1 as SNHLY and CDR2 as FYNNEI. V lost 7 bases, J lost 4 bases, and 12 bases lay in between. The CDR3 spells CASMKLVPDTQYF. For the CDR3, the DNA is TGTGCCAGCATGAAACTAGTGCCAGATACGCAGTATTTT.

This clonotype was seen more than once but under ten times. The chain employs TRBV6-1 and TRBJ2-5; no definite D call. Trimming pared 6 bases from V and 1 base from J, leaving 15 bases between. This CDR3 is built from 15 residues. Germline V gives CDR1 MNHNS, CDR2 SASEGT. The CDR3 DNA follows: TGTGCCAGCAGCAGGACGGCAACCCTCCAAGAGACCCAGTACTTC. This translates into CASSRTATLQETQYF.

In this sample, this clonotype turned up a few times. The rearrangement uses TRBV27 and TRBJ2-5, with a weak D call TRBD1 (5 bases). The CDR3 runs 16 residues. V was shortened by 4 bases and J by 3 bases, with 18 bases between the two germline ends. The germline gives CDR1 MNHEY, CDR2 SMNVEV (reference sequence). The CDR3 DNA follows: TGTGCCAGCAGTTCCCTTATAGGGCAGGGTAAAGAGACCCAGTACTTC. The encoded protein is CASSSLIGQGKETQYF.

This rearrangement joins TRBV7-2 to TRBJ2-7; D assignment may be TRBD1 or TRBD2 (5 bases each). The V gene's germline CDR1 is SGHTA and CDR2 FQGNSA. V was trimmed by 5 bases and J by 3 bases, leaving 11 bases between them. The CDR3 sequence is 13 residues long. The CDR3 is CASSNRDLYEQYF. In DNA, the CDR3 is TGTGCCAGCAGCAACCGGGACCTCTACGAGCAGTACTTC.

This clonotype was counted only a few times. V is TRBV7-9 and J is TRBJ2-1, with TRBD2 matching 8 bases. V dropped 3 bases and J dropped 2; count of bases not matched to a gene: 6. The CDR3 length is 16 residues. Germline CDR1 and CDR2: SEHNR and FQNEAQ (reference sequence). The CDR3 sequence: CASSFRVAGTYNEQFF. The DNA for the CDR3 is TGTGCCAGCAGCTTCCGGGTAGCGGGAACCTACAATGAGCAGTTCTTC. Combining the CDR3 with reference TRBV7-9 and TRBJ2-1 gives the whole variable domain DTGVSQNPRHKITKRGQNVTFRCDPISEHNRLYWYRQTLGQGPEFLTYFQNEAQLEKSRLLSDRFSAERPKGSFSTLEIQRTEQGDSAMYLCASSFRVAGTYNEQFFGPGTRLTVL.

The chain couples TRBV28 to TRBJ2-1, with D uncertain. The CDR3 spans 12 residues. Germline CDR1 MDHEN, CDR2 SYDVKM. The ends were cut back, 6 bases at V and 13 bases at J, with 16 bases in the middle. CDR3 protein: CASSFQAETQFF. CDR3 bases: TGTGCCAGCAGCTTTCAGGCAGAGACCCAGTTCTTC. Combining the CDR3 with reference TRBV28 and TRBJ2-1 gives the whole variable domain DVKVTQSSRYLVKRTGEKVFLECVQDMDHENMFWYRQDPGLGLRLIYFSYDVKMKEKGDIPEGYSVSREKKERFSLILESASTNQTSMYLCASSFQAETQFFGPGTRLTVL.

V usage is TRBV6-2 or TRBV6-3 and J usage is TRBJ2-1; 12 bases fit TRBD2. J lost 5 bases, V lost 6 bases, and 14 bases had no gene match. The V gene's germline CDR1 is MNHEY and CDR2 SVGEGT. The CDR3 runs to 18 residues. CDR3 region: CASSQPFRLAGVHNEQFF. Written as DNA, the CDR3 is TGTGCCAGCAGCCAACCCTTCCGACTAGCGGGAGTCCACAATGAGCAGTTCTTC.

CDR3 loop: CSVAGQGQNINGYTF. CDR3 nucleotide sequence: TGCAGCGTTGCGGGGCAGGGGCAGAATATCAATGGCTACACCTTC. The chain links TRBV29-1 to TRBJ1-2; the D gene is possibly TRBD1 (6 bases). Germline values: CDR1 SQVTM, CDR2 ANQGSEA. Trimming left V 4 bases short and J 6 bases short, with 21 bases between. This CDR3 has 15 amino acids.

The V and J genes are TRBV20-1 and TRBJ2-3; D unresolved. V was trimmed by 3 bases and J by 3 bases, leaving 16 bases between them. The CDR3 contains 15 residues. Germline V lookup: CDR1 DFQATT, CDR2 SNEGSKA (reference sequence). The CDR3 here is CSASGPVRLTDTQYF. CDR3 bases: TGCAGTGCTAGTGGGCCGGTACGACTGACAGATACGCAGTATTTT.

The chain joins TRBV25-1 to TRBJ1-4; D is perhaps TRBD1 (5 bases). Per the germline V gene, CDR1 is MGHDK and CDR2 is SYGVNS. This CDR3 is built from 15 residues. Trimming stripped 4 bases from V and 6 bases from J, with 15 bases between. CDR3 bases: TGTGCCAGCAGTGCCCTCAGGGAGGGACATGAAAAACTGTTTTTT. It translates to CASSALREGHEKLFF.

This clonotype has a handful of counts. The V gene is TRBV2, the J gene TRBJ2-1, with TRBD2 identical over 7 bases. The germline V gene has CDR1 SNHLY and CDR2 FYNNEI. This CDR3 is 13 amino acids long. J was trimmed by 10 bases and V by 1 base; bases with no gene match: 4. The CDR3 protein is CASSEVVGGEQFF. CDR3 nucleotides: TGTGCCAGCAGTGAAGTTGTGGGGGGGGAGCAGTTCTTC. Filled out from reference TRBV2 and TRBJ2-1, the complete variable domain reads EPEVTQTPSHQVTQMGQEVILRCVPISNHLYFYWYRQILGQKVEFLVSFYNNEISEKSEIFDDQFSVERPDGSNFTLKIRSTKLEDSAMYFCASSEVVGGEQFFGPGTRLTVL.